The next 14 T cell receptor beta chains were all read from a single sample in a study of blood T cell repertoires in COVID-19. The table came from immunoSEQ multiplex PCR; TCRdb's copy has only in-frame clones and leaves some out. The sample carries 15,000 to 20,000 clones, about 80% recorded once. The specimen was peripheral blood. These receptors came from a man aged 80 or over with acute or convalescent COVID-19.

This clone is a singleton in its sample. The rearrangement links TRBV14 to TRBJ1-4; TRBD1 matches 7 bases. With V trimmed by 0 bases and J by 0 bases, 10 bases remained unmatched. The CDR3 is made up of 19 amino acids. Germline CDR1 reads SGHDN; CDR2 reads FVKESK. This CDR3 is CASSQDPPTGVATNEKLFF. CDR3 coding DNA: TGTGCCAGCAGCCAAGATCCCCCCACAGGGGTCGCAACTAATGAAAAACTGTTTTTT. Together with reference TRBV14 and TRBJ1-4, the CDR3 gives the full variable domain: EAGVTQFPSHSVIEKGQTVTLRCDPISGHDNLYWYRRVMGKEIKFLLHFVKESKQDESGMPNNRFLAERTGGTYSTLKVQPAELEDSGVYFCASSQDPPTGVATNEKLFFGSGTQLSVL.

The CDR3 DNA follows: TGTGCCAGTTCGGGACAGCCAACAACTAATGAAAAACTGTTTTTT. This codes for CASSGQPTTNEKLFF. The genes are TRBV19 and TRBJ1-4; 7 bases are a match to TRBD1. J was trimmed by 0 bases and V by 8 bases; bases with no gene match: 6. The CDR3 is 15 amino acids. Germline loops: CDR1 LNHDA, CDR2 SQIVND (reference sequence). The complete variable domain, with remaining parts taken from reference TRBV19 and TRBJ1-4, reads DGGITQSPKYLFRKEGQNVTLSCEQNLNHDAMYWYRQDPGQGLRLIYYSQIVNDFQKGDIAEGYSVSREKKESFPLTVTSAQKNPTAFYLCASSGQPTTNEKLFFGSGTQLSVL.

This chain connects TRBV5-1 to TRBJ2-6; 7 bases match TRBD1. V was pared by 1 base and J by 4 bases, with 2 bases of the junction left unmatched. This CDR3 region has 15 residues. Germline V gene sequence: CDR1 SGHRS, CDR2 YFSETQ. CDR3 residues: CASSLTGVGANVLTF. The CDR3 DNA follows: TGCGCCAGCAGCTTGACAGGGGTCGGGGCCAACGTCCTGACTTTC. The full variable domain, completed using reference TRBV5-1 and TRBJ2-6, is KAGVTQTPRYLIKTRGQQVTLSCSPISGHRSVSWYQQTPGQGLQFLFEYFSETQRNKGNFPGRFSGRQFSNSRSEMNVSTLELGDSALYLCASSLTGVGANVLTFGAGSRLTVL.

The V and J genes are TRBV5-1 and TRBJ2-3; 7 nucleotides agree with TRBD2. V lost 0 bases, J lost 4 bases, and 5 bases stayed unmatched. From germline, CDR1 is SGHRS and CDR2 YFSETQ. This CDR3 contains 15 residues. This CDR3 reads CASSLGDYFPDTQYF. As DNA, the CDR3 is TGCGCCAGCAGCTTGGGGGACTACTTTCCAGATACGCAGTATTTT.

This chain links TRBV2 with TRBJ1-4, with TRBD1 matching 8 bases. CDR1 and CDR2 (germline): SNHLY, FYNNEI. The V and J ends lost 7 bases and 4 bases, in that order; junction bases with no gene match: 2. This CDR3 contains 13 residues. The CDR3 DNA sequence: TGTGCCAGCATCGGACAGGGTAATGAAAAACTGTTTTTT. Encoded protein: CASIGQGNEKLFF.

The sample holds a few counts of this clone. The genes are TRBV7-9 and TRBJ1-6; TRBD1 is a possible D gene (6 bases). The V end was cut by 1 base, the J end by 3 bases, with 10 bases between. Germline V gives CDR1 SEHNR, CDR2 FQNEAQ (reference sequence). The CDR3 has 16 residues. DNA for the CDR3: TGTGCCAGCAGCTTAGGCCAGGGGTTCTATAATTCACCCCTCCACTTT. Amino acids: CASSLGQGFYNSPLHF.

V gene TRBV5-5 combines with J gene TRBJ2-1; 9 bases fit TRBD2. The length of the CDR3 is 15 residues. The V gene's germline CDR1 is SGHKS and CDR2 YYEKEE (reference sequence). V lost 3 bases, J lost 4 bases, and 5 bases stayed unmatched. The CDR3 nucleotides are TGTGCCAGCAGCTCGGGACTAGCCAGTTACAATGAGCAGTTCTTC. Protein product: CASSSGLASYNEQFF.

This clone came up a few times. The V gene is TRBV21-1, the J gene TRBJ1-5; the table's D call, TRBD1, has no DNA check behind it. TRBV21-1 constitutes a pseudogene. CDR3 length equals 15 residues. The CDR3 loop reads CASSKEGQGSQPQHF. The CDR3 nucleotides read TGTGCCAGCAGCAAAGAGGGACAGGGTAGTCAGCCCCAGCATTTT.

The chain couples TRBV7-8 to TRBJ1-3; 12 bases are shared with TRBD1. Germline V gives CDR1 SGHVS, CDR2 FQNEAQ. The trim removed 5 bases at V and 0 bases at J, leaving 5 bases unmatched. The CDR3 contains 17 residues. The CDR3 loop reads CASSRGTGGHSGNTIYF. As DNA, the CDR3 is TGTGCCAGCAGCCGCGGGACAGGGGGCCACTCTGGAAACACCATATATTTT.

In this sample, this clone turned up a few times. The chain employs TRBV28 and TRBJ2-6; TRBD1 might be the D (6 bases). V dropped 2 bases and J dropped 0 bases, with 8 bases sitting between them. Germline CDR1 and CDR2: MDHEN and SYDVKM. The CDR3 totals 16 residues. The CDR3 loop is CASSLGTRSGANVLTF. The DNA of the CDR3 is TGTGCCAGCAGTTTAGGGACACGCTCTGGGGCCAACGTCCTGACTTTC.

This clone was recorded a few times. The chain carries TRBV20-1 and TRBJ1-1; D is uncertain. Trimming left V 3 bases short and J 4 bases short, with 15 bases between. The CDR3 contains 14 residues. The V gene's germline CDR1 is DFQATT and CDR2 SNEGSKA (reference sequence). The CDR3 DNA reads TGCAGTGCTAGTCCCCCGAAACTCGGCACTGAAGCTTTCTTT. Its protein product is CSASPPKLGTEAFF.

This clone was detected once. The chain links TRBV6-5 to TRBJ2-7; D remains unclear. CDR1 is MNHEY and CDR2 is SVGAGI in the germline V gene. V lost 7 bases and J lost 0, with 10 bases in between. The CDR3 has 13 residues. CDR3 sequence (DNA): TGTGCCAGCAACGACGGAGCCTCCTACGAGCAGTACTTC. This encodes CASNDGASYEQYF.

The CDR3 reads CASSHVREKLFF. The CDR3 bases are TGTGCCAGCAGCCACGTCCGGGAAAAACTGTTTTTT. The chain couples TRBV6-5 to TRBJ1-4, with D unclear. The CDR3 sequence is 12 residues long. Germline V gene sequence: CDR1 MNHEY, CDR2 SVGAGI. V dropped 6 bases and J dropped 8 bases, with 10 bases sitting between them.

V is TRBV18 and J is TRBJ2-6; tentative D call: TRBD2 (6 bases). Germline V gene lookup returns CDR1 KGHSH and CDR2 LQKENI. Trimming took 2 bases from V and 4 from J, leaving 9 bases between them. CDR3 length equals 15 residues. In nucleotides, the CDR3 is TGTGCCAGCTCACCAGGGGGGACGGGGGCCAACGTCCTGACTTTC. Its protein product is CASSPGGTGANVLTF.